This T cell receptor (beta chain) comes out of a study of blood T cell repertoires in COVID-19. Overall study: Both acute and convalescent COVID-19 samples were obtained from the United States, Italy and Spain.

This CDR3 is 16 amino acids long. Germline V gene lookup returns CDR1 SGHVS and CDR2 FQNEAQ. V gave up 1 base and J gave up 6 bases; unmatched junction bases: 11. Seattle-derived patients entered the study during active infection and were followed longitudinally. In the authors' methods: Using reference gene primer amplification, nucleated cell counts were estimated. Only in-frame clones appear in the TCRdb table, and some are missing; sequencing was by immunoSEQ multiplex PCR. For V, J and clone size, that table is used; D and trimming come from the DNA. The table lists over 400,000 clones, about 88% of them singletons, with less than 9.5% in the top ten.

This rearrangement joins TRBV7-8 to TRBJ1-2; TRBD1 aligns across 7 bases. This sequence was found in a woman in her forties or fifties with COVID-19, enrolled during active disease. The sequenced sample was peripheral blood. The CDR3 nucleotides read TGTGCCAGCAGCTTAGAATCGAGGGGGCGCAGGGATGGCTACACCTTC. This encodes CASSLESRGRRDGYTF.